The clone carrying this T cell receptor beta chain appeared a few times. The target antigen is unknown. These data belong to a study of graft-versus-host responses after intestinal transplantation. J gave up 3 bases and V 1 base, and 0 bases lay outside the gene matches. The CDR3 contains 12 residues. CDR1 GTSNPN and CDR2 SVGIG come from the germline V gene (reference sequence). Measured with immunoSEQ multiplex PCR; TCRdb has only the in-frame clones, and not every one. Seen here are around 110,000 clones, 90% observed once, and the top ten hold around 0.2%. Material: unstimulated CD4+ T cells sorted from spleen or lymph node cells, obtained before intestinal transplant. This TCR was sampled from a human donor who received an intestinal transplant. The V and J genes are TRBV30 and TRBJ2-7, with 7 bases matching TRBD1. The chain's CDR3 is CAWSAGGYEQYF. The CDR3, as DNA: TGTGCCTGGAGTGCAGGGGGCTACGAGCAGTACTTC.